This TCR beta chain was recorded in a study of shared clonotypes between healthy human individuals. Naivety among CD8 cells was defined by CD45RO negativity and positive CCR7 selection, thereby excluding terminally differentiated effector memory CD45RA+ cells. Produced via immunoSEQ multiplex PCR; TCRdb's table is partial and in-frame only. The data show roughly 890,000 clones, approximately 92% seen once. Points on this clone: Its antigen remains unknown.

The CDR3 is made up of 16 amino acids. The V end was cut by 0 bases, the J end by 2 bases, with 14 bases between. CDR1 SGHAT and CDR2 FQNNGV come from the germline V gene. Study-level findings and limits: In a handful of donors, roughly 5.2% of naive CD4 clonotypes appeared in common.

This clonotype was obtained from a man aged 25-40 years in good health. This chain connects TRBV11-2 to TRBJ2-7; D call uncertain. The sequencing input was naive CD8+ T cells sorted from blood. The CDR3 DNA reads as TGTGCCAGCAGCTTAGATCTCCAGAGTCTAACCTACGAGCAGTACTTC. This encodes CASSLDLQSLTYEQYF.